The source of this T cell receptor (beta chain) is a study of identical twins. Study-wide findings and caveats: Twins' surplus sharing was weaker for beta out-of-frame sequences. Models came in too low on out-of-frame TCR alpha sharing in monozygotic twins.

This clonotype was counted between two and nine times. Antigen: not known. cDNA molecules carried unique molecular identifiers, and template switching added a universal primer site. TCRdb itself ran the 5' RACE reads through MiXCR, one entry per CDR3 protein. The table lists 500,000 to 650,000 distinct CDR3 sequences, 7.1% of them singletons. These data were also reused for a study on yellow fever vaccine responses in identical twins.

The sequenced sample was PBMCs. The TCR comes from a young woman in good health.

CDR3 DNA: TGTGCCAGCAGAATCGACAGGGGGAGACAAGAGACCCAGTACTTC. Its translation is CASRIDRGRQETQYF. The chain couples TRBV27 to TRBJ2-5; 9 nucleotides match TRBD1. There are 15 residues in the CDR3. The germline V gene encodes CDR1 MNHEY and CDR2 SMNVEV (reference sequence). J gave up 2 bases and V 6 bases, and 7 bases lay outside the gene matches.